This T cell receptor beta chain was recorded in a study of beta chain features in type 1 diabetes. All of the isolated RNA was reverse transcribed, so expressed TCRB transcripts were sequenced. Data came from immunoSEQ multiplex PCR; TCRdb stores just in-frame clones and leaves some out. Of approximately 150,000 clones in the sample, about 9.4% were seen once. V was pared by 2 bases and J by 11 bases, with 2 bases of the junction left unmatched. This CDR3 has 12 residues. Germline V gene lookup returns CDR1 MNHEY and CDR2 SVGAGI. The V gene is TRBV6-5, the J gene TRBJ2-3; 9 bases map to TRBD2. Sequencing was done on a sample of naive CD4+ T cells from blood. The sequence was obtained from a man aged 18 to 35 in good health. The CDR3 spells CASSYPTSGQYF. The CDR3 coding sequence is TGTGCCAGCAGTTACCCGACTAGCGGGCAGTATTTT.